This T cell receptor beta chain was retrieved from a study of cytomegalovirus exposure and HLA in healthy donors. Whole-study context: Both the 100 to 150 validation repertoires and the roughly 700 first-cohort repertoires used the same platform, as reported by a later analysis. The study's findings and limits: Rarity marked most TCR sequences, yet some public TCRs occurred in many donors.

To note about this clone: The antigen remains undetermined.

Sequencing used immunoSEQ multiplex PCR; TCRdb keeps in-frame clones, though not all of them. The profile covers some 340,000 clones, with around 87% appearing a single time and approximately 1% taken by the ten largest. The CDR3 runs 12 residues. With 6 bases removed from V and 5 bases from J, the gap between germline ends came to 7 bases. In germline, CDR1 is MNHEY, CDR2 SVGAGI. Source material: PBMCs. The chain links TRBV6-5 to TRBJ2-2; possible D gene TRBD2, 5 bases. This TCR came from a woman aged 25-40 years in good health and CMV-seropositive. The CDR3 DNA reads as TGTGCCAGCAGCCGCGGGACCGGGGAGCTGTTTTTT. Translating it yields CASSRGTGELFF.